The rows below give T cell receptor beta chains drawn from one sample of a study of blood T cell repertoires in COVID-19. Assay used: immunoSEQ multiplex PCR; TCRdb lists only in-frame clones, some missing. The sample records more than 200,000 clones, 75% to 90% being singletons. Material for sequencing was peripheral blood. These receptors came from a man aged 30 to 45 with active or convalescent COVID-19. CDR3s include the opening cysteine and the closing phenylalanine or tryptophan. Each record gives: clone size, D gene, V gene, J gene, CDR3 protein, CDR3 DNA. The D gene is left open where the match is weak. Clone size is shown for a subset of rows, as once, few, many or a class of expanded clone.

NA	NA	TRBV15	TRBJ2-1	CATSRGTRVDEQFF	TGTGCCACCAGCAGGGGGACACGCGTTGATGAGCAGTTCTTC
NA	TRBD2	TRBV27	TRBJ2-7	CASRRLAGSYEQYF	TGTGCCAGCAGAAGACTAGCGGGGAGCTACGAGCAGTACTTC
NA	TRBD2	TRBV11-1	TRBJ2-2	CASSLERGGTGELFF	TGTGCCAGCAGCTTAGAGCGGGGTGGCACCGGGGAGCTGTTTTTT
NA	TRBD2	TRBV9	TRBJ2-1	CASSAPGLLNEQFF	TGTGCCAGCAGCGCCCCGGGACTACTTAATGAGCAGTTCTTC
NA	TRBD1	TRBV18	TRBJ2-5	CASSSGTGAPIAQETQYF	TGTGCCAGCTCGTCCGGGACAGGGGCCCCGATTGCGCAAGAGACCCAGTACTTC
NA	NA	TRBV5-6	TRBJ1-6	CASNEGNSPLHF	TGTGCCAGCAACGAGGGTAATTCACCCCTCCACTTT
NA	TRBD2	TRBV6-2/TRBV6-3	TRBJ2-1	CASSYRPGGNSYNEQFF	TGTGCCAGCAGTTACCGCCCCGGGGGGAACTCCTACAATGAGCAGTTCTTC
NA	TRBD1	TRBV29-1	TRBJ2-7	CSVAGTGGSSYEQYF	TGCAGCGTAGCCGGGACAGGGGGCAGCTCCTACGAGCAGTACTTC
NA	NA	TRBV6-5	TRBJ1-6	CASITSSYNSPLHF	TGTGCCAGCATAACGAGCTCCTATAATTCACCCCTCCACTTT
once	TRBD1	TRBV5-1	TRBJ2-7	CASSLDRGLGYEQYF	TGCGCCAGCAGCTTGGACAGGGGGCTCGGATACGAGCAGTACTTC
NA	TRBD2	TRBV27	TRBJ2-7	CASSYSTSGLYEQYF	TGTGCCAGCTCATATTCGACTAGCGGGCTCTACGAGCAGTACTTC
NA	NA	TRBV7-3	TRBJ1-5	CASSLTPFGRVVTAAYSNQPQHF	TGTGCCAGCAGCTTAACCCCGTTTGGGAGGGTAGTAACCGCGGCTTATAGCAATCAGCCCCAGCATTTT
few	TRBD1	TRBV24-1	TRBJ2-3	CATSDTDRDTDTQYF	TGTGCCACCAGTGACACCGACAGGGACACAGATACGCAGTATTTT
NA	TRBD1	TRBV10-3	TRBJ2-5	CASRDSLGETQYF	TGTGCCAGCCGGGACAGCCTGGGAGAGACCCAGTACTTC
NA	NA	TRBV5-6	TRBJ1-6	CASSLYQDSPLHF	TGTGCCAGCAGCTTGTACCAGGATTCACCCCTCCACTTT
NA	NA	TRBV10-3	TRBJ2-1	CAIVDSNYNEQFF	TGTGCCATTGTGGACAGTAATTACAATGAGCAGTTCTTC
NA	NA	TRBV13	TRBJ1-6	CASSSGNRVHSPLHF	TGTGCCAGCAGCTCCGGGAACAGGGTCCACTCACCCCTCCACTTT
NA	TRBD2	TRBV7-2	TRBJ2-3	CASSQRTSGGLADTQYF	TGTGCCAGCAGCCAGAGGACTAGCGGGGGCCTGGCAGATACGCAGTATTTT
once	NA	TRBV4-2	TRBJ1-6	CASSQNRVKNNSPLHF	TGTGCCAGCAGCCAAAACAGGGTAAAAAATAATTCACCCCTCCACTTT
NA	NA	TRBV3-1/TRBV3-2	TRBJ2-3	CASSALGAHGADTQYF	TGTGCCAGCAGCGCCTTGGGGGCGCATGGCGCAGATACGCAGTATTTT
NA	NA	TRBV11-1	TRBJ1-1	CASSPWGGLNTEAFF	TGTGCCAGCAGCCCCTGGGGGGGGTTGAACACTGAAGCTTTCTTT
once	NA	TRBV27	TRBJ1-5	CASSPEVQGHQPQHF	TGTGCCAGCAGTCCAGAAGTACAGGGACATCAGCCCCAGCATTTT
NA	NA	TRBV3-1/TRBV3-2	TRBJ1-2	CASSQGRPVHGYTF	TGTGCCAGCAGCCAAGGCCGCCCAGTCCATGGCTACACCTTC
NA	NA	TRBV10-3	TRBJ1-1	CAARTGLNIEAFF	TGTGCCGCCCGTACAGGGCTGAACATTGAAGCTTTCTTT
NA	TRBD2	TRBV4-2	TRBJ2-7	CASSQGNLAGLAGIHYEQYF	TGTGCCAGCAGCCAAGGAAATTTGGCAGGACTAGCGGGGATACACTACGAGCAGTACTTC
NA	NA	TRBV20-1	TRBJ2-2	CSADLAGELFF	TGCAGTGCCGACTTGGCCGGGGAGCTGTTTTTT
NA	TRBD2	TRBV6-5	TRBJ2-7	CAISPSGYEQYF	TGTGCCATCAGTCCTAGCGGCTACGAGCAGTACTTC
once	TRBD2	TRBV7-6	TRBJ2-1	CASSSSGGRYNEQFF	TGTGCCAGCAGCTCCAGCGGGGGACGGTACAATGAGCAGTTCTTC
NA	NA	TRBV2	TRBJ1-5	CASSEETGSNQPQHF	TGTGCCAGCAGTGAGGAAACAGGTTCCAATCAGCCCCAGCATTTT